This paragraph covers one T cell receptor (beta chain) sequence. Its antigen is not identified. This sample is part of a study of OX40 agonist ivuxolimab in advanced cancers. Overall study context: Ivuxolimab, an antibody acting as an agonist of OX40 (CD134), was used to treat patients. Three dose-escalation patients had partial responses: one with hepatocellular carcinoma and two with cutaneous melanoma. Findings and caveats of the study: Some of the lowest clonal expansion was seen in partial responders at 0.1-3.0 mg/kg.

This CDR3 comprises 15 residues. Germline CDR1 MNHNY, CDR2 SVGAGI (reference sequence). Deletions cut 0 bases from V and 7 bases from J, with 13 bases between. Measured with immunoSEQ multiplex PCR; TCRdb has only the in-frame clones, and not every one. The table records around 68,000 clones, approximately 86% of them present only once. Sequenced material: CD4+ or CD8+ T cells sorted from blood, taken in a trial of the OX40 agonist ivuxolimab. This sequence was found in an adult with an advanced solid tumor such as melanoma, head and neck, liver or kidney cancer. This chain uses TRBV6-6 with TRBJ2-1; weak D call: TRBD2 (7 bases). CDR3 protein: CASSYSTAGHNEQFF. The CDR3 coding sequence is TGTGCCAGCAGTTACTCGACAGCGGGACATAATGAGCAGTTCTTC.